These 5 T cell receptor beta chains were all obtained from the same sample, sequenced in a study of shared clonotypes between healthy human individuals. Terminally differentiated effector memory CD45RA+ cells were excluded by CCR7 positive selection of CD45RO-negative cells. Only in-frame clones appear in the TCRdb table, and some are missing; sequencing was by immunoSEQ multiplex PCR. This sample carries roughly 600,000 clones, more than 95% of them seen once, and the ten largest clones take roughly 0.29%. The sequencing input was naive CD8+ T cells sorted from blood. The receptors derive from a man aged 30 to 39 in good health.

On this clone: This specimen includes other DNA sequences encoding the same CDR3. This sequence joins TRBV28 and TRBJ2-7, with a tentative D call TRBD2 (5 bases). CDR3 length: 13 residues. Trimming cost V 6 bases and J 0 bases, with 9 bases left between them. Germline-derived CDR1 and CDR2 are MDHEN and SYDVKM. CDR3 bases: TGTGCCAGCAGGTCCGGGGTCTCCTACGAGCAGTACTTC. This gives the protein CASRSGVSYEQYF.

This rearrangement joins TRBV2 to TRBJ1-1; 8 positions match TRBD1. The junction had 12 bases not matched to a gene; V was cut back by 6 bases and J by 6 bases. The CDR3 runs 15 residues. The germline V gene encodes CDR1 SNHLY and CDR2 FYNNEI. The CDR3 sequence is CASRNPRGQGPEAFF. The CDR3 DNA is TGTGCCAGCAGGAACCCCCGAGGACAGGGTCCTGAAGCTTTCTTT.

The V call is TRBV7-8, the J call TRBJ1-5; 9 nucleotides agree with TRBD1. This CDR3 is built from 18 residues. The V gene's germline CDR1 is SGHVS and CDR2 FQNEAQ. Unmatched junction bases numbered 11, after V lost 1 base and J lost 4 bases. The CDR3 bases are TGTGCCAGCAGCTTAGAAGGGTTAGGGACAGGGCTTAATCAGCCCCAGCATTTT. Residues: CASSLEGLGTGLNQPQHF.

The V and J genes are TRBV28 and TRBJ2-7; the D gene is possibly TRBD1 (6 bases). Trimming stripped 4 bases from V and 4 bases from J, with 17 bases between. This CDR3 contains 15 residues. CDR1 is MDHEN and CDR2 is SYDVKM in the germline V gene. The CDR3 sequence is CASSWGTIERYEQYF. The CDR3 bases are TGTGCCAGCAGTTGGGGGACAATTGAAAGGTACGAGCAGTACTTC. Together with reference TRBV28 and TRBJ2-7, the CDR3 gives the full variable domain: DVKVTQSSRYLVKRTGEKVFLECVQDMDHENMFWYRQDPGLGLRLIYFSYDVKMKEKGDIPEGYSVSREKKERFSLILESASTNQTSMYLCASSWGTIERYEQYFGPGTRLTVT.

CDR3 in DNA: TGTGCCAGCAGCCCCGGGCGTGGGCGAGATACGCAGTATTTT. It yields the protein CASSPGRGRDTQYF. V is TRBV21-1 and J is TRBJ2-3. TRBV21-1 is a pseudogene locus. The CDR3 consists of 14 residues.